This note documents a single T cell receptor beta chain sequence. This clonotype was seen many times. No base qualities exist here, and no much larger clone lies one base off it. TCR cDNA was made using 5'RACE template switching, a step that added a universal primer site and unique molecular identifiers. cDNA synthesis was primed from both the TCR alpha and TCR beta constant segments. Library amplification used two PCR steps, and the second PCR step added sample barcodes and sequencing adapters. Sequencing of libraries was performed on Illumina HiSeq 2500 (2x100 bp) or NovaSeq (2x150 bp). The original pipeline was this. MIGEC handled demultiplexing of reads and collapsing into UMI consensus sequences, while MiXCR performed V(D)J alignment. Vaccine-responding clonotypes were defined with edgeR using replicate PBMC samples, requiring FDR below 0.01 and a log2 fold change above 5 up to day 15. CD4 or CD8 identity was assigned to each bulk clonotype according to whether the clonotype was present at higher abundance in the sequenced CD4 repertoire or the sequenced CD8 repertoire. To estimate how each clone was distributed across memory phenotypes, clonotype frequencies in memory subsets were weighted by the numbers of FACS-sorted cells. TCRdb reran the public reads through fastp at Q25 and MiXCR, keeping productive beta chains. Merged by CDR3 protein, the rows form single entries marked with the most common genes and DNA. The V and J calls here are based on TCRdb, not the publication. This sample gives tens of thousands of distinct CDR3 sequences in total; around 3.3% of them show up just once. 0.8% to 1% of the sample is in the top ten clones.

The treatment or condition label corresponds to: live attenuated yellow fever vaccine strain. PBMCs were isolated from peripheral blood using a standard Ficoll-Paque protocol. RNA from sorted memory subsets was extracted with the RNeasy Micro Kit. The record originates from a study of T cells after yellow fever vaccination (dated by TCRdb to between 2018 and 2021). General notes on the study: Using CD3, CD45RA, CCR7 and CD95 staining, memory subsets (EM, EMRA, CM and Tscm) were sorted on a BD FACS Aria III. The SMART-Seq v4 Ultra Low Input RNA kit was used to prepare libraries from fractions with low cell numbers. To track T-cell clones before and after primary and booster YFV17D yellow fever vaccination, bulk TCR alpha and beta repertoires were sequenced longitudinally. Two healthy male donors made up the cohort, one aged 18 to 29 years and the other aged 30 to 39 years. Blood was collected at multiple timepoints before and after primary and secondary immunization, and bulk PBMC replicates and cell subsets were isolated. Sorting of memory subsets took place on days 0, 15 and 45 and at 18 months after primary vaccination, as well as on days 0, 15 and 45 after the 30-year booster. What the research found in general, with its limitations: A small share of clonotypes was detected in both CD4 and CD8 compartments, with the overlap likely arising from convergent recombination. On day 0, almost all vaccine-responding clonotypes were found to be below detection in the sorted memory subsets. Compared with the primary T-cell response, the secondary T-cell response was weaker but faster, peaking on day 5 rather than day 15. Because abundant contaminating clonotypes from the bulk population could be contained in FACS-sorted repertoires, computational filtering was required. After the booster, most of the clones that had expanded following primary vaccination were detected again (just under 97% of CD4 and 80% to 90% of CD8), which suggests that memory was broadly maintained. Only two donors were included in the study, so the extent to which the findings can be generalized is limited.

The clonotype originates from a man in his late teens or twenties who received the YFV17D yellow fever vaccine. This specimen consisted of PBMCs, either bulk or a sorted T-cell subset (CD4+, CD8+, memory, or dextramer-sorted; not recorded which), obtained roughly seven weeks after the first yellow fever vaccination.

CDR3 sequence: CASSPSLRPGSGQETQYF. The DNA sequence reads TGTGCCAGCTCACCCTCCCTCCGTCCGGGGTCGGGCCAAGAGACCCAGTACTTC. The chain couples TRBV18 to TRBJ2-5; the best D guess is TRBD2, with 5 bases matching. From cysteine to phenylalanine, the CDR3 is 18 amino acids long. The read is trimmed to its CDR3 DNA, 54 bases read in frame from base 1. Trimming takes 3 bases from V and 1 base from J, and the germline ends sit 21 bases apart. The germline V gene supplies CDR1 KGHSH and CDR2 LQKENI.